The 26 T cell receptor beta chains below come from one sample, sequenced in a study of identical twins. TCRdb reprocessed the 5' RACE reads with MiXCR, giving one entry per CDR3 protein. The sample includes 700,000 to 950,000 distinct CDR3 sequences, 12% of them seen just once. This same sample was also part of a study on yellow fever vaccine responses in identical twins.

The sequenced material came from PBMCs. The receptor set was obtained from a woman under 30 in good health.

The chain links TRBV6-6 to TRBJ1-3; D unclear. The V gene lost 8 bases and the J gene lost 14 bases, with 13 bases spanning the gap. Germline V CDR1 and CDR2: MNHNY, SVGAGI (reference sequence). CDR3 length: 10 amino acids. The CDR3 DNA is TGTGCCAGCGGGCGCGGATTCCTATATTTT. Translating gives CASGRGFLYF.

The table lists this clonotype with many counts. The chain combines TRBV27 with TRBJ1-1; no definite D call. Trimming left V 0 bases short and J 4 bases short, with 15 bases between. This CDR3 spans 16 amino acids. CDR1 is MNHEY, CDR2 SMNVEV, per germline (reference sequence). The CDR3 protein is CASSLSPIGWITEAFF. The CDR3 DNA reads TGTGCCAGCAGTTTATCACCGATTGGGTGGATCACTGAAGCTTTCTTT.

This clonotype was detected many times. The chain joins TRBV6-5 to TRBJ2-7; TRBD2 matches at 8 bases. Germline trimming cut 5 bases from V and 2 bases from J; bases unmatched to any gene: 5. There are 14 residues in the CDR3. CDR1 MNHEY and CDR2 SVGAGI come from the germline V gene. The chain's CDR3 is CASSPTSGPYEQYF. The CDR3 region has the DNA TGTGCCAGCAGTCCAACTAGCGGTCCCTACGAGCAGTACTTC.

The DNA for the CDR3 is TGCAGCGGTGGGACAGCTAACACTGAAGCTTTCTTT. It yields the protein CSGGTANTEAFF. The rearrangement uses TRBV29-1 and TRBJ1-1; TRBD1 matches at 7 bases. CDR3 length equals 12 residues. Germline lookup yields CDR1 SQVTM and CDR2 ANQGSEA. The J segment lost 2 bases and the V segment lost 7 bases, leaving 4 bases of the junction unmatched.

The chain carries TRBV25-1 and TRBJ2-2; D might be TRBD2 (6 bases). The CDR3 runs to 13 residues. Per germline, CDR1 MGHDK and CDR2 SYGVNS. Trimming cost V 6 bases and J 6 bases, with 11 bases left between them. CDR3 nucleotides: TGTGCCAGCAGACTAGCTGTCCCCGGGGAGCTGTTTTTT. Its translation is CASRLAVPGELFF.

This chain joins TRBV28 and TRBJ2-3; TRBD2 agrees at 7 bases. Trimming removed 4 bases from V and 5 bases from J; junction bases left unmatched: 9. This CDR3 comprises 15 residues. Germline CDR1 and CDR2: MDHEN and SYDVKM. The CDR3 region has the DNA TGTGCCAGCAGTTGGGTGAGCGGGGAGGGAGATACGCAGTATTTT. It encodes CASSWVSGEGDTQYF. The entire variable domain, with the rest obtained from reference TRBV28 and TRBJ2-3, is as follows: DVKVTQSSRYLVKRTGEKVFLECVQDMDHENMFWYRQDPGLGLRLIYFSYDVKMKEKGDIPEGYSVSREKKERFSLILESASTNQTSMYLCASSWVSGEGDTQYFGPGTRLTVL.

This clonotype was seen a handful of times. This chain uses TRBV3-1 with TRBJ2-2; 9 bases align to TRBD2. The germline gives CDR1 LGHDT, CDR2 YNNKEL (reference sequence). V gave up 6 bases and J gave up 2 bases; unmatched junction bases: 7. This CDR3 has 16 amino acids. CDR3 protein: CASRNLAGPNTGELFF. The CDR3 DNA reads TGTGCCAGCAGAAACCTAGCGGGGCCTAACACCGGGGAGCTGTTTTTT.

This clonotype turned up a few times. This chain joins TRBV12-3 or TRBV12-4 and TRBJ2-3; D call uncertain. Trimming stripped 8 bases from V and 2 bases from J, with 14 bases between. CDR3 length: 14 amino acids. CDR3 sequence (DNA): TGTGCCAGCGCCCGACTGGCCGTCACAGATACGCAGTATTTT. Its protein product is CASARLAVTDTQYF.

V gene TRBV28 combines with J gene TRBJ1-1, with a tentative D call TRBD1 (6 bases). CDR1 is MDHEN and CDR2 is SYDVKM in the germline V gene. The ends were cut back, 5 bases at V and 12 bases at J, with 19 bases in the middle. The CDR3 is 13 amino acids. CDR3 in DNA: TGTGCCAGCAGTCCCCTCGTTGACAGGTGGCCTTTCTTT. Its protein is CASSPLVDRWPFF.

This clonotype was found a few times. In DNA, the CDR3 is TGTGCCACCAGTGACGGACAGGGCACAGATACGCAGTATTTT. Encoded protein: CATSDGQGTDTQYF. The chain joins TRBV24-1 to TRBJ2-3; 7 bases fit TRBD1. CDR3 length: 14 amino acids. CDR1 and CDR2 (germline): KGHDR, SFDVKD. V lost 4 bases, J lost 1 base, and 1 base stayed unmatched.

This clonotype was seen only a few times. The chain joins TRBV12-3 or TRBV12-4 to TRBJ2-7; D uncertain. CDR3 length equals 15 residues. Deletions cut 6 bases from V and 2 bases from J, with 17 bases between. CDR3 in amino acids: CASSRFGTGPYEQYF. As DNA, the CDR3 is TGTGCCAGCAGCCGCTTTGGTACCGGACCCTACGAGCAGTACTTC.

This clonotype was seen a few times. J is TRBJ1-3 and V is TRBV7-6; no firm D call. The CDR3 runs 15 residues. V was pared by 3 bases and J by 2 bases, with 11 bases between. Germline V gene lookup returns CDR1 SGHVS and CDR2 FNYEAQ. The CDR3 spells CASSLSSQAGNTIYF. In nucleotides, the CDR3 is TGTGCCAGCAGCTTGAGTTCACAAGCTGGAAACACCATATATTTT. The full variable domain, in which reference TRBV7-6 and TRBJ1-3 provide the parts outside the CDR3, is GAGVSQSPRYKVTKRGQDVALRCDPISGHVSLYWYRQALGQGPEFLTYFNYEAQQDKSGLPNDRFSAERPEGSISTLTIQRTEQRDSAMYRCASSLSSQAGNTIYFGEGSWLTVV.

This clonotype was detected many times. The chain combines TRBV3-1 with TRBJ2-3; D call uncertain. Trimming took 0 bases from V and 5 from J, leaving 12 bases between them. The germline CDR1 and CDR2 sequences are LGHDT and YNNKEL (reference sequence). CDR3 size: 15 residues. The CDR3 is CASSQDRMVGDTQYF. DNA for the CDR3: TGTGCCAGCAGCCAAGATAGAATGGTTGGAGATACGCAGTATTTT.

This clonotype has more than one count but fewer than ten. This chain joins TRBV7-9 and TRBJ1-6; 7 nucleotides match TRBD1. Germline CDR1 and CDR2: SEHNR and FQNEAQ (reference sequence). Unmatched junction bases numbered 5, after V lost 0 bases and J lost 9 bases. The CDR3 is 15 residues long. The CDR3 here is CASSLAGGESSPLHF. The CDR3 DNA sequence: TGTGCCAGCAGCTTAGCAGGGGGCGAAAGTTCACCCCTCCACTTT. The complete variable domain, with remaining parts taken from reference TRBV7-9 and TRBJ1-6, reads DTGVSQNPRHKITKRGQNVTFRCDPISEHNRLYWYRQTLGQGPEFLTYFQNEAQLEKSRLLSDRFSAERPKGSFSTLEIQRTEQGDSAMYLCASSLAGGESSPLHFGNGTRLTVT.

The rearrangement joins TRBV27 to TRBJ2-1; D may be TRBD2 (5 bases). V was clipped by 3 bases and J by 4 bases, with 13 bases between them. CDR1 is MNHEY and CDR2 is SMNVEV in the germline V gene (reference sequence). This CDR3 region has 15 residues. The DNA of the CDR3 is TGTGCCAGCAGTTTCCGGGCCCCGGGGTACAATGAGCAGTTCTTC. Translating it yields CASSFRAPGYNEQFF.

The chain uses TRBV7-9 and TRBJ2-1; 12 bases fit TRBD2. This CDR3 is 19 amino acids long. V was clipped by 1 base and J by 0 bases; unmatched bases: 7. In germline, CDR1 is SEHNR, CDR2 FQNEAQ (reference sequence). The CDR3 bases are TGTGCCAGCAGCTTAGAGGCTAGCGGGGGGGCGGCCTCCTACAATGAGCAGTTCTTC. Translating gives CASSLEASGGAASYNEQFF.

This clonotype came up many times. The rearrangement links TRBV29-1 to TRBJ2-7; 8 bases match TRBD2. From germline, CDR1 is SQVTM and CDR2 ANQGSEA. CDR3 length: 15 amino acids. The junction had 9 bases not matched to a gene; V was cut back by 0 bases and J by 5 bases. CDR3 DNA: TGCAGCGTTGAAGATTGGCGGGGGGCGGCGGACGAGCAGTACGTC. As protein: CSVEDWRGAADEQYV.

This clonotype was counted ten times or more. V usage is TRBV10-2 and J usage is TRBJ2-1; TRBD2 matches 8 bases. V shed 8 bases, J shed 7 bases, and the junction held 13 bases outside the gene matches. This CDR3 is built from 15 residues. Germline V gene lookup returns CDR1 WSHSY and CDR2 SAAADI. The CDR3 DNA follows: TGCGCCAGCTCTCTCTCGGGGGGGCTCGGGAATGAGCAGTTCTTC. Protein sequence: CASSLSGGLGNEQFF.

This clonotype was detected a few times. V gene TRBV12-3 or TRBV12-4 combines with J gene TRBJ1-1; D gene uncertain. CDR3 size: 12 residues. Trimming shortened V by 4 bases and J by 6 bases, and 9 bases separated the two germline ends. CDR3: CASSWGGSEAFF. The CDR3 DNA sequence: TGTGCCAGCAGTTGGGGAGGATCTGAAGCTTTCTTT.

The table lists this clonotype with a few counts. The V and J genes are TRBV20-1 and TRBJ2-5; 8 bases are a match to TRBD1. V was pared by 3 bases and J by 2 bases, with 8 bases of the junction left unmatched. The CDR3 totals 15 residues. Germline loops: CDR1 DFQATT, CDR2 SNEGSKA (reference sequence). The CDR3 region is CSASVKQGVQETQYF. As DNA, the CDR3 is TGCAGTGCTAGTGTAAAACAGGGGGTGCAAGAGACCCAGTACTTC.

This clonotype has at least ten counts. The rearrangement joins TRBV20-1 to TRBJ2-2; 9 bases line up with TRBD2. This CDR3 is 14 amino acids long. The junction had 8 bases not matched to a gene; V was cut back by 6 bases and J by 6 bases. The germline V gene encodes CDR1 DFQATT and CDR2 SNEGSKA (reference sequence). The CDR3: CSATLAGVAGELFF. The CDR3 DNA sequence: TGCAGTGCCACTTTAGCGGGAGTGGCCGGGGAGCTGTTTTTT.

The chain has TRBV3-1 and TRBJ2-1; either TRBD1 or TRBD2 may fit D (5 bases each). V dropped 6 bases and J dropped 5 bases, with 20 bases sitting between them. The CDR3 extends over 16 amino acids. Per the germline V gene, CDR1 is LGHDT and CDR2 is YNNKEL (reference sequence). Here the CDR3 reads CASSRSGTRGNNEQFF. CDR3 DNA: TGTGCCAGCAGTCGCTCCGGGACGAGAGGTAACAATGAGCAGTTCTTC.

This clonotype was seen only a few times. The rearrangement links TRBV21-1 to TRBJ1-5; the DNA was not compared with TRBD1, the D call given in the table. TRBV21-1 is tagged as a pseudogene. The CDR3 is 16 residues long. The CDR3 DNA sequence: TGTGCCAGCAACCACCCCTGGAGGGGGCCTGGCGGGCCCCAGCATTTT. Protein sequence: CASNHPWRGPGGPQHF.

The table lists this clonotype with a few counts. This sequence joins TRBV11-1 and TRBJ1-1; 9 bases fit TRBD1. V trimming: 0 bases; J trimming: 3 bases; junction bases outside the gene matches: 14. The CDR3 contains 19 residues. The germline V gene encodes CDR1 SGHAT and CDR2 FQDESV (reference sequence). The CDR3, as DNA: TGTGCCAGCAGCTTAGCGCACGGGACAGGGAATAGGAGGCACACTGAAGCTTTCTTT. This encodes CASSLAHGTGNRRHTEAFF.

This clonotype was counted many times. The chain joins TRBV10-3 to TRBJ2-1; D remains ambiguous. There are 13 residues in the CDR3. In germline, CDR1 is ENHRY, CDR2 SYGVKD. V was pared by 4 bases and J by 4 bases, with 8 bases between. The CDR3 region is CAISGQQYNEQFF. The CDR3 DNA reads TGTGCCATCAGTGGACAACAGTACAATGAGCAGTTCTTC.

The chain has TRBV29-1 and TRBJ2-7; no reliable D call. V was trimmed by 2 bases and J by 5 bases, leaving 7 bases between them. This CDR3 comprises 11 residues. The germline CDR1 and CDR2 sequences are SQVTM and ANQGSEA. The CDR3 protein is CSVELGHEQYF. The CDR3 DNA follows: TGCAGCGTTGAATTGGGCCACGAGCAGTACTTC.